This entry concerns a single T cell receptor beta chain. Its antigen is unidentified. This entry is derived from a study of cytomegalovirus exposure and HLA in healthy donors. Overall study: Among several hundred genotyped donors, more than 65% fell in the Caucasian-associated ancestry cluster.

Germline CDR1 SGHRS, CDR2 YFSETQ. The V gene lost 0 bases and the J gene lost 0 bases, with 13 bases spanning the gap. The CDR3 is 17 amino acids. It was with 60 Vbeta and 13 Jbeta primers that the PCR ran. Assay used: immunoSEQ multiplex PCR; TCRdb lists only in-frame clones, some missing. The sample gives 200,000 to 300,000 clones, roughly 73% of which show up once; about 0.5% is in the top ten. Whole-study results and caveats: A link between a missense DCLRE1C variant and TCR beta V- and J-gene trimming emerged from a later analysis. Analyses of presence and absence presupposed an approximately uniform sequencing depth across donors. Available immune exposure information covered CMV serostatus only.

This chain connects TRBV5-1 to TRBJ2-4; tentatively, D is TRBD1 (6 bases). The TCR originated in a boy between 10 and 17 years old in good health and CMV-seronegative. The sequenced sample was PBMCs. The CDR3 DNA reads as TGCGCCAGCAGCTTGGTACAGGGAGATTTAGCCAAAAACATTCAGTACTTC. Protein product: CASSLVQGDLAKNIQYF.